The T cell receptor beta chain described here comes from a study of control samples from healthy donors and cancer patients. Germline CDR1 is MNHEY and CDR2 is SVGAGI. The CDR3 extends over 14 amino acids. V gave up 1 base and J gave up 6 bases, with 10 bases separating them. The assay was immunoSEQ multiplex PCR, and TCRdb's table has in-frame clones only and misses some. The sample holds 150,000 or so clones, 75% to 95% seen once. The source material was blood. The source of this sequence is a man aged 40-49 years in good health. J is TRBJ1-5 and V is TRBV6-5; D ambiguous. DNA of the CDR3: TGTGCCAGCAGTTACTGGAGGGAGGGTCAGCCCCAGCATTTT. Translating gives CASSYWREGQPQHF.